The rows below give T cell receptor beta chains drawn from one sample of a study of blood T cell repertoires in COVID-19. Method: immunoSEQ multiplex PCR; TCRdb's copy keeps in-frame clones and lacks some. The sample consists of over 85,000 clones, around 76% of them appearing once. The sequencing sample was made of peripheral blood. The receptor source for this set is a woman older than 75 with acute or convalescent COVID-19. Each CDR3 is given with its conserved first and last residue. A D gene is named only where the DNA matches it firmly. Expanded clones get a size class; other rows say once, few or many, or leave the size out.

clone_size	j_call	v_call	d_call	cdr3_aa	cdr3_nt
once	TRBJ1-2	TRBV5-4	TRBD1	CASSRTGVYGYTF	TGTGCCAGCAGCAGGACAGGAGTCTATGGCTACACCTTC
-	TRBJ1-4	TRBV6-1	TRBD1	CASSDTGGNEKLFF	TGTGCCAGCAGTGACACAGGGGGCAATGAAAAACTGTTTTTT
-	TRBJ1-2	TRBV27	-	CASSPGDRTNYGYTF	TGTGCCAGCAGTCCCGGGGATCGGACTAACTATGGCTACACCTTC
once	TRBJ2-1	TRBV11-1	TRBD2	CASSLDAGGYNEQFF	TGTGCCAGCAGCTTAGATGCGGGGGGTTACAATGAGCAGTTCTTC
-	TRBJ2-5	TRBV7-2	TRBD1	CASSPSGTGEETQYF	TGTGCCAGCAGCCCGTCCGGGACAGGGGAAGAGACCCAGTACTTC
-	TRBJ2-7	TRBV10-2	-	CASRADSSSYEQYF	TGCGCCAGCAGGGCCGACAGCAGCTCCTACGAGCAGTACTTC
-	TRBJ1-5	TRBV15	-	CATSRAEDSNQPQHF	TGTGCCACCAGCAGGGCCGAGGATAGCAATCAGCCCCAGCATTTT
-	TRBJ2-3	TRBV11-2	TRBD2	CASSRTLAGATDTQYF	TGTGCCAGCAGCAGGACGCTAGCGGGAGCAACAGATACGCAGTATTTT
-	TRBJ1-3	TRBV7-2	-	CASSSAGAGGGNTIYF	TGTGCCAGCAGCTCCGCCGGGGCGGGAGGTGGAAACACCATATATTTT
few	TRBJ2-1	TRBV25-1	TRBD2	CASSDPGWREGYNEQFF	TGTGCCAGCAGTGACCCGGGATGGCGGGAGGGGTACAATGAGCAGTTCTTC
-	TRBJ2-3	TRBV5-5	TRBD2	CASSLGLAGGQIDTQYF	TGTGCCAGCAGCTTGGGACTAGCGGGAGGGCAAATTGATACGCAGTATTTT
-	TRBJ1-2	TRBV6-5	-	CASSYGGVTYTF	TGTGCCAGCAGTTACGGGGGGGTTACCTACACCTTC
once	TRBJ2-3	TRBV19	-	CASTKTRQAHSTQYF	TGTGCCAGTACCAAGACACGGCAGGCCCATTCTACGCAGTATTTT
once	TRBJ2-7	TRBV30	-	CAWSGPVYEQYF	TGTGCCTGGAGTGGGCCAGTCTACGAGCAGTACTTC
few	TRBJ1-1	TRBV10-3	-	CAITGGNTEAFF	TGTGCCATCACCGGGGGGAACACTGAAGCTTTCTTT
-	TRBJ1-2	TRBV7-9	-	CASSSQGGQYRGYTF	TGTGCCAGCAGCTCACAGGGAGGGCAGTATCGTGGCTACACCTTC
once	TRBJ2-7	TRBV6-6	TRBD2	CASRPSGGAYEQYF	TGTGCCAGCCGCCCTAGCGGGGGTGCCTACGAGCAGTACTTC
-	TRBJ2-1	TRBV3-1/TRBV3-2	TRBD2	CASSRLAGLNNEQFF	TGTGCCAGCAGCCGACTAGCGGGTTTGAACAATGAGCAGTTCTTC
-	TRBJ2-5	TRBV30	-	CASDYLQETQYF	TGTGCTTCGGACTATCTCCAAGAGACCCAGTACTTC
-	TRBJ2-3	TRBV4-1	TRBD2	CASSQDETSGRGTDTQYF	TGCGCCAGCAGCCAAGATGAGACTAGCGGGAGGGGTACAGATACGCAGTATTTT
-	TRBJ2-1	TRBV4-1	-	CASSPILRGNEQFF	TGCGCCAGCAGCCCCATCCTAAGAGGCAATGAGCAGTTCTTC
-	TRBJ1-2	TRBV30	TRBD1	CAWSISGGSNYGYTF	TGTGCCTGGAGTATCTCAGGGGGCTCTAACTATGGCTACACCTTC
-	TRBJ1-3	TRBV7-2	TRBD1	CASSYSGTAAGNTIYF	TGTGCCAGCAGCTACTCCGGGACAGCAGCTGGAAACACCATATATTTT
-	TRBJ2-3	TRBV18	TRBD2	CASSPSGVGTDTQYF	TGTGCCAGCTCACCTAGCGGGGTCGGGACAGATACGCAGTATTTT
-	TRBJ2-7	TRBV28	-	CASSSPRVDPYEQYF	TGTGCCAGCAGTTCACCCAGGGTGGACCCCTACGAGCAGTACTTC
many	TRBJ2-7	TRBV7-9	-	CASSSTAGVAYEQYF	TGTGCCAGCAGCAGTACGGCAGGGGTTGCCTACGAGCAGTACTTC
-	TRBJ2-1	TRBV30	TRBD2	CAWERGTSNEQFF	TGTGCCTGGGAGCGAGGGACTAGCAATGAGCAGTTCTTC
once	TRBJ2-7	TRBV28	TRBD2	CASRQSSGSLYEQYF	TGTGCCAGCAGACAATCTAGCGGGAGCCTATACGAGCAGTACTTC
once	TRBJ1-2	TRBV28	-	CASSLLNLSYGYTF	TGTGCCAGCAGTTTATTAAATCTAAGCTATGGCTACACCTTC
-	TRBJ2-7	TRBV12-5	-	CASGLTGNSYEQYF	TGTGCTAGTGGCCTGACGGGGAACTCCTACGAGCAGTACTTC
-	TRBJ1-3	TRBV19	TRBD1	CASSISDRGYGNTIYF	TGTGCCAGTAGTATATCCGACAGGGGTTACGGAAACACCATATATTTT
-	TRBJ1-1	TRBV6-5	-	CASSYGPFTEAFF	TGTGCCAGCAGTTACGGCCCATTCACTGAAGCTTTCTTT
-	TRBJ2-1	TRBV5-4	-	CASSSQGGSYNEQFF	TGTGCCAGCAGCTCTCAGGGAGGCTCCTACAATGAGCAGTTCTTC
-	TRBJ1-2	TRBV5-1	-	CASSFGQGTLHF	-
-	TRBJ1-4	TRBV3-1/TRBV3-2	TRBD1	CASSQIRGEKLFF	TGTGCCAGCAGCCAAATCAGGGGGGAAAAACTGTTTTTT
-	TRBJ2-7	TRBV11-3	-	CASSLTSSYEQYF	TGTGCCAGCAGCTTAACGAGCTCCTACGAGCAGTACTTC
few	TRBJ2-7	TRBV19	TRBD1	CASSIGTGPYEQYF	TGTGCCAGTAGTATTGGGACAGGACCCTACGAGCAGTACTTC
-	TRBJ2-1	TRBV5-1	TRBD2	CASSLTSGGVSNNEQFF	TGCGCCAGCAGCTTGACTAGCGGGGGCGTTTCTAACAATGAGCAGTTCTTC
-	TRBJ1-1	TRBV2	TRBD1	CASIVDRVDSEAFF	TGTGCCAGCATCGTCGACAGGGTTGATTCTGAAGCTTTCTTT
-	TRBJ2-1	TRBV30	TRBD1	CAWRPKGQSQRSVF	TGTGCCTGGAGACCCAAGGGACAGTCCCAACGTTCGGTCTTC
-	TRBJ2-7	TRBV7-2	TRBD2	CASSPFVGGLAGAYEQYF	TGTGCCAGCAGCCCCTTCGTCGGGGGGCTAGCGGGAGCCTACGAGCAGTACTTC
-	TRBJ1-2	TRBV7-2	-	CASSSDSNYGYTF	TGTGCCAGCAGCTCCGACAGTAACTATGGCTACACCTTC
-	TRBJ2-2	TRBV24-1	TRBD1	CATSQGQWTGELFF	TGTGCCACCAGTCAGGGACAGTGGACCGGGGAGCTGTTTTTT
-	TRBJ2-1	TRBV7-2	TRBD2	CASSLIGGGEYNEQFF	TGTGCCAGCAGCTTAATTGGCGGGGGGGAATACAATGAGCAGTTCTTC
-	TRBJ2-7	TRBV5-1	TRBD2	CASRASGPSYEQYF	TGCGCCAGCAGGGCTAGCGGGCCCTCCTACGAGCAGTACTTC
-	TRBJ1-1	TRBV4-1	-	CASSQPSTRANTEAFF	TGCGCCAGCAGCCAACCTTCGACGAGGGCCAACACTGAAGCTTTCTTT
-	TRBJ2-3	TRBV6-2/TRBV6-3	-	CASSLGASGDTQYF	TGTGCCAGCAGCCTAGGGGCGTCGGGAGATACGCAGTATTTT
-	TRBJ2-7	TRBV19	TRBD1	CASSKGGQGYEQYF	TGTGCCAGTAGTAAGGGGGGACAGGGCTACGAGCAGTACTTC
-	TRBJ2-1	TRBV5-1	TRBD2	CASSPLLAGGLVEQFF	TGCGCCAGCAGCCCATTACTAGCGGGGGGCCTAGTGGAGCAGTTCTTC
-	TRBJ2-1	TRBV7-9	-	CASSLAGASTLEGEQFF	TGTGCCAGCAGCTTAGCGGGTGCTAGCACCCTGGAGGGTGAGCAGTTCTTC
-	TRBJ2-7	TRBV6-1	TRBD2	CASSEPLTSSSYEQYF	TGTGCCAGCAGTGAACCTCTGACTAGCAGCTCCTACGAGCAGTACTTC
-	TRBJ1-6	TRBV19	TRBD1	CASRRDRNYNSPLHF	TGTGCCAGTAGGAGGGACAGGAACTATAATTCACCCCTCCACTTT
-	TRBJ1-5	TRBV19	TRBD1	CASTDPGTAVQPQHF	TGTGCCAGTACTGACCCTGGGACAGCGGTGCAGCCCCAGCATTTT
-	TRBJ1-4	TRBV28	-	CASSPGQLPYLFF	TGTGCCAGCAGTCCAGGACAGCTTCCGTACCTGTTTTTT
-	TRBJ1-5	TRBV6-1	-	CASSEGDTYQPQHF	TGTGCCAGCAGTGAAGGAGACACATATCAGCCCCAGCATTTT